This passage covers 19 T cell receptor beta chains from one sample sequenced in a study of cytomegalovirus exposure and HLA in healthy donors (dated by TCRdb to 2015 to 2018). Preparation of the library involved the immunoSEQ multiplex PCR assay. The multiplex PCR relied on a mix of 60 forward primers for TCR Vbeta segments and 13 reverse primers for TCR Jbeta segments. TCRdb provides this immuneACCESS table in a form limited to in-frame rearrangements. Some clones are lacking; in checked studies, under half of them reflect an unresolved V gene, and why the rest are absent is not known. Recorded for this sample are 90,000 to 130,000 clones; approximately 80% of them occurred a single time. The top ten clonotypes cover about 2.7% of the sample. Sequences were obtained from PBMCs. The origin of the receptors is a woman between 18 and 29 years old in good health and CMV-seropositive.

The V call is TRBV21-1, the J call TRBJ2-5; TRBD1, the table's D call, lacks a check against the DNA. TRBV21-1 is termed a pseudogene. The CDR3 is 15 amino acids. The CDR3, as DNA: TGTGCCAGCCGTTGGAGGCGACAGGTTCAAGAGACCCAGTACTTC. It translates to CASRWRRQVQETQYF.

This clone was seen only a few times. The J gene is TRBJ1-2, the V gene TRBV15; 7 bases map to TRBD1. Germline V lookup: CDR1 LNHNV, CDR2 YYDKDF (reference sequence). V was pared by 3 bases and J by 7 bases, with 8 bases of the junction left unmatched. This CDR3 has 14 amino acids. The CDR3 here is CATSSETGVFGYTF. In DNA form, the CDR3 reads TGTGCCACCAGCAGTGAAACAGGGGTATTTGGCTACACCTTC.

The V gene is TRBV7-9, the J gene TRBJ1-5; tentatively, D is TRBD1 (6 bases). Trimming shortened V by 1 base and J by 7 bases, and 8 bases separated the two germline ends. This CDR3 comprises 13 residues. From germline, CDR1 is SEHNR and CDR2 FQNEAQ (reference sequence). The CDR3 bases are TGTGCCAGCAGCTTAGTACAGGGCCAGCCCCAGCATTTT. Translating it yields CASSLVQGQPQHF. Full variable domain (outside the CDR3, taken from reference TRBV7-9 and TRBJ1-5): DTGVSQNPRHKITKRGQNVTFRCDPISEHNRLYWYRQTLGQGPEFLTYFQNEAQLEKSRLLSDRFSAERPKGSFSTLEIQRTEQGDSAMYLCASSLVQGQPQHFGDGTRLSIL.

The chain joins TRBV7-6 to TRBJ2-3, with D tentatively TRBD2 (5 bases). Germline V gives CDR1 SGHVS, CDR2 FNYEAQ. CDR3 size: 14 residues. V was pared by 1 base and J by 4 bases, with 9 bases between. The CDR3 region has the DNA TGTGCCAGCAGCTTAGAAGGTAGCGCAGATACGCAGTATTTT. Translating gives CASSLEGSADTQYF. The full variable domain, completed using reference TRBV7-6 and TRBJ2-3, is GAGVSQSPRYKVTKRGQDVALRCDPISGHVSLYWYRQALGQGPEFLTYFNYEAQQDKSGLPNDRFSAERPEGSISTLTIQRTEQRDSAMYRCASSLEGSADTQYFGPGTRLTVL.

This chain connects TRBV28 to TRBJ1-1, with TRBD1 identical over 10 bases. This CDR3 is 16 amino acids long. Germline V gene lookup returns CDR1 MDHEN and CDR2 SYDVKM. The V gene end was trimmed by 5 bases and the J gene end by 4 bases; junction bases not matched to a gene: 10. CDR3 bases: TGTGCCAGCAGTCCACGCGGGACAGGGGTACCCACTGAAGCTTTCTTT. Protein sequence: CASSPRGTGVPTEAFF.

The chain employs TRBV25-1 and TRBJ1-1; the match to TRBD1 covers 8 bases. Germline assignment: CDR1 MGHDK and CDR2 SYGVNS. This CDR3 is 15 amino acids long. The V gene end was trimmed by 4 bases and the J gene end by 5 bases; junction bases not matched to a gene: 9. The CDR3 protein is CASSAMQGALTEAFF. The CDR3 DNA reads TGTGCCAGCAGTGCAATGCAGGGGGCGCTAACTGAAGCTTTCTTT.

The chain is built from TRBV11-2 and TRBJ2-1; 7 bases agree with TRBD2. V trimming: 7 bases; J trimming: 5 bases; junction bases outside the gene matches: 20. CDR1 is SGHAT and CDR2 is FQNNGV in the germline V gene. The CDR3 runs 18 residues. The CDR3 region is CASIPYGEGLAGHNEQFF. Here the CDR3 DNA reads TGTGCCAGCATCCCCTATGGGGAAGGATTAGCGGGCCACAATGAGCAGTTCTTC.

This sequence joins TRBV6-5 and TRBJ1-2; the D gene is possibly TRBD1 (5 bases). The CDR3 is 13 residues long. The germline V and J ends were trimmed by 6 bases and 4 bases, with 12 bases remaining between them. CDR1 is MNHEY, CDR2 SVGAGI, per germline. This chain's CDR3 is CASRPPQGYGYTF. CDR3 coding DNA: TGTGCCAGCAGGCCCCCTCAGGGCTATGGCTACACCTTC.

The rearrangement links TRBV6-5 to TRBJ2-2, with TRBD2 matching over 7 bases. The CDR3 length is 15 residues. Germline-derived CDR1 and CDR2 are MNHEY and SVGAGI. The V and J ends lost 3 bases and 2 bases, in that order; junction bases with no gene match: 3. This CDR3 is CASSYGTTNTGELFF. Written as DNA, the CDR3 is TGTGCCAGCAGTTATGGGACTACTAACACCGGGGAGCTGTTTTTT.

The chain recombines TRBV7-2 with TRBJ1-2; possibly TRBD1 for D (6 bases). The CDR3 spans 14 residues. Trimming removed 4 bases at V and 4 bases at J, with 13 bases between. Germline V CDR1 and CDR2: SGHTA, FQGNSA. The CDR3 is CASSSNRDTYGYTF. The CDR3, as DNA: TGTGCCAGCAGCTCCAACAGGGATACCTATGGCTACACCTTC.

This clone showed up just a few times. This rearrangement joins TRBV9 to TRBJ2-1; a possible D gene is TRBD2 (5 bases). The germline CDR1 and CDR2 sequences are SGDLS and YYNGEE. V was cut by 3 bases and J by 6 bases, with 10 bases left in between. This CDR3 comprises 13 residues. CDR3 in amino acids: CASSAGMGNEQFF. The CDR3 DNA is TGTGCCAGCAGCGCGGGGATGGGCAATGAGCAGTTCTTC.

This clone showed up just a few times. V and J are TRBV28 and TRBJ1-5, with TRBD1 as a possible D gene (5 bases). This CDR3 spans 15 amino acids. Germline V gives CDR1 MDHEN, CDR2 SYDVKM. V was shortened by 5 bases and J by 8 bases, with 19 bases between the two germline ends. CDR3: CASSRDSLGIEPQHF. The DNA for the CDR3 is TGTGCCAGCAGTCGTGACAGTTTGGGTATAGAGCCCCAGCATTTT.

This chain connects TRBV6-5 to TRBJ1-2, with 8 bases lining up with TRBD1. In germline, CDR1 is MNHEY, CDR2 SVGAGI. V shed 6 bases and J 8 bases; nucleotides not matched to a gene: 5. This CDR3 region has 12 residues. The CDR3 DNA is TGTGCCAGCAGCCAGGGGGCGAAAGGCTACACCTTC. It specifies CASSQGAKGYTF.

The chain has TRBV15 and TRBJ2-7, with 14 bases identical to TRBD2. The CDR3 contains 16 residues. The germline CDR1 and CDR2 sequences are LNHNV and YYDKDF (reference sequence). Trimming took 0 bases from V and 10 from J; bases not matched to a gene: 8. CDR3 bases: TGTGCCACCAGCAGAGATGGGGGACTAGCGGGAGAGGTACAGTACTTC. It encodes CATSRDGGLAGEVQYF.

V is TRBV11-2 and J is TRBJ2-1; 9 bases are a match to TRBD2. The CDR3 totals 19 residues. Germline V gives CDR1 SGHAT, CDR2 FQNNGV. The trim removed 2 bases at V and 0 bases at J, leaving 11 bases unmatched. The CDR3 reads CASSLRSGRTLSSYNEQFF. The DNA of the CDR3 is TGTGCCAGCAGCTTAAGGAGCGGGAGGACCCTGAGCTCCTACAATGAGCAGTTCTTC.

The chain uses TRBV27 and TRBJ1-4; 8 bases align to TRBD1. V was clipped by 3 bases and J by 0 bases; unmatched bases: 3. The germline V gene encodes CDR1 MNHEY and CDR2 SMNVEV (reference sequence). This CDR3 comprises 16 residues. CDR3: CASSFAGGATNEKLFF. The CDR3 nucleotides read TGTGCCAGCAGTTTCGCAGGGGGCGCAACTAATGAAAAACTGTTTTTT.

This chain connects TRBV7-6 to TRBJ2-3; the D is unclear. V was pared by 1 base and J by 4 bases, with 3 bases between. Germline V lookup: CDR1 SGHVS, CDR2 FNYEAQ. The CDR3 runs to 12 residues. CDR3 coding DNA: TGTGCCAGCAGCTTAGTCGCAGATACGCAGTATTTT. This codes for CASSLVADTQYF.

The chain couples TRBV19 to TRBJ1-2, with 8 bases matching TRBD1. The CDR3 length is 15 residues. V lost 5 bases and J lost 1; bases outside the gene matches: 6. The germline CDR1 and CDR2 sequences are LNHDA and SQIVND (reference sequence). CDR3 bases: TGTGCCAGTAGTGCCGGGACAGGTCTTAACTATGGCTACACCTTC. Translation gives CASSAGTGLNYGYTF.

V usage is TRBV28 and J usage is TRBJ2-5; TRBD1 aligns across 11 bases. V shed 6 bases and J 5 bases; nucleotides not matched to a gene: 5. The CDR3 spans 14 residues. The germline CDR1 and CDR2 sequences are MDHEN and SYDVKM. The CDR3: CASRGTGGFETQYF. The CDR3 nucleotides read TGTGCCAGCAGGGGGACAGGGGGTTTTGAGACCCAGTACTTC.